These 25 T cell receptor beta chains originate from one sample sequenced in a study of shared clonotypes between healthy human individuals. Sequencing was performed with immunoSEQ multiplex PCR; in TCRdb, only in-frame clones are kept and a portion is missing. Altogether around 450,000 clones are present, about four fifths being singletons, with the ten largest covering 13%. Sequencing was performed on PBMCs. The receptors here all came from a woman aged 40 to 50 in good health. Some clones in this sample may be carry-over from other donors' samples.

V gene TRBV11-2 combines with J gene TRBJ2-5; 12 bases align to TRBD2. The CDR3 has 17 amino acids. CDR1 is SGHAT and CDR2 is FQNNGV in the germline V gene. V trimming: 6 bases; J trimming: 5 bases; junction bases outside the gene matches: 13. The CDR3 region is CASSRGLAGPLRETQYF. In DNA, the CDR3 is TGTGCCAGCAGTCGCGGACTAGCGGGACCGTTGAGGGAGACCCAGTACTTC.

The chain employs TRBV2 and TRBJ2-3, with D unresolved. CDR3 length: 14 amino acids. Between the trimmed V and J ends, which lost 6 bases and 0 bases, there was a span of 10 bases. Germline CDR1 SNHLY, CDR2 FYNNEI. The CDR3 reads CASRSLPSTDTQYF. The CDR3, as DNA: TGTGCCAGCAGGAGTCTGCCCAGCACAGATACGCAGTATTTT.

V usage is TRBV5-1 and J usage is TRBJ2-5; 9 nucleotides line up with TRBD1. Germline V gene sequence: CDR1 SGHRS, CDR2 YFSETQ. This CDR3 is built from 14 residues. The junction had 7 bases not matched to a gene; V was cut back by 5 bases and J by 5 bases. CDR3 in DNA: TGCGCCAGCAGTAGTACAGGGGGCGGTGAGACCCAGTACTTC. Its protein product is CASSSTGGGETQYF.

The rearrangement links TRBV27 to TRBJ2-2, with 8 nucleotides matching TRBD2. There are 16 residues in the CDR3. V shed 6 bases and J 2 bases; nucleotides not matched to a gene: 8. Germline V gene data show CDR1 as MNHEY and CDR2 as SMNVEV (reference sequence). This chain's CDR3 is CASRPVAGRNTGELFF. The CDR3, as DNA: TGTGCCAGCAGACCGGTAGCGGGACGTAACACCGGGGAGCTGTTTTTT.

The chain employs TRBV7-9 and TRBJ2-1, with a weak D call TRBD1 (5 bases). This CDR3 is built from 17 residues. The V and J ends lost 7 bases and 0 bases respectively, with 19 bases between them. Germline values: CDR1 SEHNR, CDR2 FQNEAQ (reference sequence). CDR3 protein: CASTREPTLSSYNEQFF. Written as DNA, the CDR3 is TGTGCCAGCACCAGGGAACCTACCTTGAGCTCCTACAATGAGCAGTTCTTC.

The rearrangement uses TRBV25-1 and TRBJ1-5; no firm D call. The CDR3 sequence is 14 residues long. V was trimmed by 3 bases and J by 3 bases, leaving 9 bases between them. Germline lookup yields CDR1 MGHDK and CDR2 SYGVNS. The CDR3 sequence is CASSDSTANQPQHF. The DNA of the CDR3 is TGTGCCAGCAGTGACAGTACCGCCAATCAGCCCCAGCATTTT.

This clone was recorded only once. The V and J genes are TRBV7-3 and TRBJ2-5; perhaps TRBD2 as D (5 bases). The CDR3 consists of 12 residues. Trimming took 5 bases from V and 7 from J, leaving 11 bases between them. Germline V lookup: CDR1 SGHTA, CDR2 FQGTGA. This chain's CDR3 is CASSLPGGTQYF. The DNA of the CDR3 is TGTGCCAGCAGCCTCCCCGGAGGGACCCAGTACTTC.

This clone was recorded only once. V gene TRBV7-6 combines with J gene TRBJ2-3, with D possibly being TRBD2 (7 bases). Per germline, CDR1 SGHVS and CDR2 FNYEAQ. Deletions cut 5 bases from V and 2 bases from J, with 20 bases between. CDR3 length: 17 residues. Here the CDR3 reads CASSGGPGLPATDTQYF. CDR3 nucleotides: TGTGCCAGCAGCGGGGGCCCGGGACTACCAGCCACAGATACGCAGTATTTT.

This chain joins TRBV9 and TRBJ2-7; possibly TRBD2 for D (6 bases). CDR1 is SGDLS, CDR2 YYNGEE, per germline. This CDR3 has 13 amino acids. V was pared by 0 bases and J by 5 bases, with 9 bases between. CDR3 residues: CASSVGPGDEQYF. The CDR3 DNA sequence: TGTGCCAGCAGCGTAGGTCCGGGGGACGAGCAGTACTTC.

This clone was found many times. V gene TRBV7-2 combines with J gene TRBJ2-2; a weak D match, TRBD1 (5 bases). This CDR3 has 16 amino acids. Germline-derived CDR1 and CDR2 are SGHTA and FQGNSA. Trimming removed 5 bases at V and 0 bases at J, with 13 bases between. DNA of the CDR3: TGTGCCAGCAGCCGGTTGACAGAAGCGAACACCGGGGAGCTGTTTTTT. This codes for CASSRLTEANTGELFF.

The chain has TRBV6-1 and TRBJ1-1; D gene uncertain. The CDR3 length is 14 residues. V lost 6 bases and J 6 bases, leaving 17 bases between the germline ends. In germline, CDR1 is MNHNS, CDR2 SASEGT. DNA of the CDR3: TGTGCCAGCAGCCAGTTGGTCCGCAGCGCTGAAGCTTTCTTT. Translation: CASSQLVRSAEAFF.

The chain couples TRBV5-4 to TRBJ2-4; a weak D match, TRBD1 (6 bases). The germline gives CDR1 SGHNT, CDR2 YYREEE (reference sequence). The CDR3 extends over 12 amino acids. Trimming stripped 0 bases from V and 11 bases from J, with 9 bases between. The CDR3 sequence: CASSLEQGVQYF. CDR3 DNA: TGTGCCAGCAGCTTGGAACAGGGTGTTCAGTACTTC.

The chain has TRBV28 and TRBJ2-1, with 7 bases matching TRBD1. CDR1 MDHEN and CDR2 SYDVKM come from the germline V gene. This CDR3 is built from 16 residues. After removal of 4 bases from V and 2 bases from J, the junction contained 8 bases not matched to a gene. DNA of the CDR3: TGTGCCAGCAGTTCCGGGACAGCGATTACCTACAATGAGCAGTTCTTC. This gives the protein CASSSGTAITYNEQFF.

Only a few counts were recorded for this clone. The CDR3 sequence is CASSLVRGRTEAFF. Written as DNA, the CDR3 is TGTGCCAGCAGCTTGGTTCGGGGGAGAACTGAAGCTTTCTTT. The rearrangement links TRBV5-5 to TRBJ1-1; D is perhaps TRBD1 (5 bases). The CDR3 totals 14 residues. Germline lookup yields CDR1 SGHKS and CDR2 YYEKEE (reference sequence). V was pared by 0 bases and J by 5 bases, with 11 bases between. The full variable domain, its missing parts supplied by reference TRBV5-5 and TRBJ1-1, is DAGVTQSPTHLIKTRGQQVTLRCSPISGHKSVSWYQQVLGQGPQFIFQYYEKEERGRGNFPDRFSARQFPNYSSELNVNALLLGDSALYLCASSLVRGRTEAFFGQGTRLTVV.

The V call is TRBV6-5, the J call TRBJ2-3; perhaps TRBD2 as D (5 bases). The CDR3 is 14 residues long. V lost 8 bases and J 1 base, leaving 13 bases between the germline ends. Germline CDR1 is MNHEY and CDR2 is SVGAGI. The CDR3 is CASSAGDGTDTQYF. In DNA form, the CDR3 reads TGTGCCAGCTCCGCCGGGGATGGCACAGATACGCAGTATTTT.

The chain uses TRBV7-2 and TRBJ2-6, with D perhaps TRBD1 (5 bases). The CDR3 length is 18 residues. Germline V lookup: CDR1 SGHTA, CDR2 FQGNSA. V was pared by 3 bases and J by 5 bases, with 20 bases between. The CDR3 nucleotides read TGTGCCAGCAGCTTCTTAGGGCAGGGCCCTCGTAGGGCCAACGTCCTGACTTTC. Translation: CASSFLGQGPRRANVLTF.

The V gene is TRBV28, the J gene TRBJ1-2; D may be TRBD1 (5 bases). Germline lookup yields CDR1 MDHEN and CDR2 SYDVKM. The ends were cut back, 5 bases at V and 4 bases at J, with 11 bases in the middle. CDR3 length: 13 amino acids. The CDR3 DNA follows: TGTGCCAGCAGTGGGACCGCGAGCTATGGCTACACCTTC. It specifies CASSGTASYGYTF.

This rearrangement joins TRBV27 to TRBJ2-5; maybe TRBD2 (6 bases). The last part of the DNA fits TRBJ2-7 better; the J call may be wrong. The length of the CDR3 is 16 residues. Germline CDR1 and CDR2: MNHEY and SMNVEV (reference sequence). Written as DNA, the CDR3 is TGTGCCAGCAGTTCGCGAAGGAGGGATTTCCTAGGCGAGCAGTACTTC. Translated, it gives CASSSRRRDFLGEQYF.

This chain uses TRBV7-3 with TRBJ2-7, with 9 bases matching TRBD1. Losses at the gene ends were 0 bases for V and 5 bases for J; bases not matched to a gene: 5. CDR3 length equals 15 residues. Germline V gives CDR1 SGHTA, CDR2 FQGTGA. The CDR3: CASSLTGTGRDEQYF. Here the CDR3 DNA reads TGTGCCAGCAGCTTAACAGGGACAGGGAGGGACGAGCAGTACTTC.

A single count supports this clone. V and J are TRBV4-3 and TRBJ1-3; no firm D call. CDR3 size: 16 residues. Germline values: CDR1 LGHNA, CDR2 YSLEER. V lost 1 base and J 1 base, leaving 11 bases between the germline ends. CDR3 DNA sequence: TGCGCCAGCAGCCAAGGCGGCCCGACATCTGGAAACACCATATATTTT. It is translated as CASSQGGPTSGNTIYF.

CDR3 residues: CASKSGISYNEQFF. CDR3 bases: TGTGCCAGCAAGAGCGGGATCTCCTACAATGAGCAGTTCTTC. This chain links TRBV28 with TRBJ2-1, with 7 bases aligning to TRBD2. Germline CDR1 and CDR2: MDHEN and SYDVKM. The CDR3 totals 14 residues. Germline trimming cut 7 bases from V and 0 bases from J; bases unmatched to any gene: 3.

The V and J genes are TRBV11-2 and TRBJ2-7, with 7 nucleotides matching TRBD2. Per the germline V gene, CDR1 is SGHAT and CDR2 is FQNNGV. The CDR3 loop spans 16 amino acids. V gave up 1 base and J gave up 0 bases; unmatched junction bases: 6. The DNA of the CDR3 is TGTGCCAGCAGCTTAGGGCAGGGAGGGGCCTCCTACGAGCAGTACTTC. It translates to CASSLGQGGASYEQYF.

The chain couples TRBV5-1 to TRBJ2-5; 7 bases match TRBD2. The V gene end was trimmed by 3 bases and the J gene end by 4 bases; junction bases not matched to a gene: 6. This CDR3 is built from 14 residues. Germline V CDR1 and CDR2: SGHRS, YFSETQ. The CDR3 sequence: CASSSGLISETQYF. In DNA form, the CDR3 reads TGCGCCAGCAGCTCGGGACTAATCTCAGAGACCCAGTACTTC.

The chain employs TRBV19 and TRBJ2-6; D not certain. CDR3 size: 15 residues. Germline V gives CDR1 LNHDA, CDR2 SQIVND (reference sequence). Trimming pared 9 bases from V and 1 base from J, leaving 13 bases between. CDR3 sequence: CASRIYGSGANVLTF. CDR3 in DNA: TGTGCCAGCCGGATTTACGGGTCTGGGGCCAACGTCCTGACTTTC. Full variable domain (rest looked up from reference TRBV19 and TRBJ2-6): DGGITQSPKYLFRKEGQNVTLSCEQNLNHDAMYWYRQDPGQGLRLIYYSQIVNDFQKGDIAEGYSVSREKKESFPLTVTSAQKNPTAFYLCASRIYGSGANVLTFGAGSRLTVL.

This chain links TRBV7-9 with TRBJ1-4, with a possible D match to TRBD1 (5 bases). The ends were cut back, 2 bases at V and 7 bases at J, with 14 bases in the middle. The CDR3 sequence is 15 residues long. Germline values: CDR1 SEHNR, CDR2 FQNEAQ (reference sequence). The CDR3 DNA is TGTGCCAGCAGCTTACATGGGGGAGGATTTGAAAAACTGTTTTTT. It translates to CASSLHGGGFEKLFF.